Below, 10 T cell receptor beta chains from the same sample are listed, as sequenced in a study of regulatory T cells in long-lasting Graves disease. Noted time point: persistent/refractory GD, antithyroid drugs over 5 years with positive TRAb. Researchers made the TCR library from RNA that was extracted from PBMCs. Library construction for TCR beta used iRepertoire HTBI primers and Arm-PCR of CDR3 regions. TCRdb independently ran MiXCR on the multiplex PCR reads; one entry per CDR3 protein. The repertoire has a few hundred thousand distinct CDR3 sequences, less than 25% of them found once; the top ten carry around 13%. The sample here was peripheral blood mononuclear cells (PBMCs), taken when the disease was refractory, from a patient treated with antithyroid drugs. These receptors originate from a female donor with Graves disease.

Many counts were recorded for this clonotype. The rearrangement links TRBV2 to TRBJ1-1; D remains ambiguous. The germline V and J ends were trimmed by 2 bases and 1 base, with 5 bases remaining between them. The CDR3 loop spans 13 amino acids. Germline V gives CDR1 SNHLY, CDR2 FYNNEI. The CDR3 spells CASSENENTEAFF. CDR3 coding DNA: TGTGCCAGCAGTGAAAATGAGAACACTGAAGCTTTCTTT.

The chain recombines TRBV7-9 with TRBJ1-2; a weak D match, TRBD1 (5 bases). The CDR3 covers 13 residues. Germline V lookup: CDR1 SEHNR, CDR2 FQNEAQ (reference sequence). With 5 bases removed from V and 7 bases from J, the gap between germline ends came to 14 bases. Here the CDR3 DNA reads TGTGCCAGCAGCCCCGGGGCAGGACCTGGCTACACCTTC. It is translated as CASSPGAGPGYTF.

This clonotype showed up many times. The rearrangement links TRBV2 to TRBJ1-2, with a weak D call TRBD1 (6 bases). The germline V gene encodes CDR1 SNHLY and CDR2 FYNNEI. This CDR3 is 14 amino acids long. The V gene lost 2 bases and the J gene lost 4 bases, with 11 bases spanning the gap. CDR3 loop: CASSERQEVYGYTF. The CDR3 region has the DNA TGTGCCAGCAGTGAAAGACAGGAGGTCTATGGCTACACCTTC.

This clonotype was detected ten times or more. This rearrangement joins TRBV6-1 to TRBJ2-5; 7 bases map to TRBD2. The CDR3 loop spans 13 amino acids. Germline CDR1 MNHNS, CDR2 SASEGT. V lost 10 bases and J lost 2; bases outside the gene matches: 7. The CDR3 loop reads CATPRAGQETQYF. The CDR3 DNA follows: TGTGCCACCCCCCGAGCGGGACAAGAGACCCAGTACTTC.

This clonotype showed up many times. The chain links TRBV29-1 to TRBJ1-5, with a weak D call TRBD1 (6 bases). Trimming removed 5 bases at V and 4 bases at J, with 9 bases between. The CDR3 has 12 residues. In germline, CDR1 is SQVTM, CDR2 ANQGSEA. The CDR3 here is CSVRQGNQPQHF. CDR3 DNA: TGCAGCGTTAGGCAGGGGAATCAGCCCCAGCATTTT. The variable domain in full, with the rest retrieved from reference TRBV29-1 and TRBJ1-5, is SAVISQKPSRDICQRGTSLTIQCQVDSQVTMMFWYRQQPGQSLTLIATANQGSEATYESGFVIDKFPISRPNLTFSTLTVSNMSPEDSSIYLCSVRQGNQPQHFGDGTRLSIL.

The gene calls are TRBV5-1 and TRBJ1-1; 7 bases fit TRBD1. There are 15 residues in the CDR3. Germline trimming cut 3 bases from V and 6 bases from J; bases unmatched to any gene: 11. Looked up from germline, CDR1 is SGHRS and CDR2 is YFSETQ. For the CDR3, the DNA is TGCGCCAGCAGCTCTGGAGGGCGACAGGGCTCTGAAGCTTTCTTT. This translates into CASSSGGRQGSEAFF.

This clonotype was found a few times. The chain couples TRBV10-3 to TRBJ2-3; maybe TRBD1 (5 bases). This CDR3 is built from 15 residues. Germline V gene lookup returns CDR1 ENHRY and CDR2 SYGVKD. V was cut by 2 bases and J by 0 bases, with 9 bases left in between. CDR3 bases: TGTGCCATCAGTGAGCCAGGGATGAGCACAGATACGCAGTATTTT. Protein: CAISEPGMSTDTQYF.

On this clonotype: A read error may account for a junction end that differs from germline. This chain links TRBV3-1 with TRBJ1-2, with TRBD1 as a possible D gene (5 bases). CDR1 and CDR2 (germline): LGHDT, YNNKEL (reference sequence). The CDR3 extends over 15 amino acids. The CDR3 loop reads CSSSPTPGRNYGYTF. CDR3 nucleotide sequence: TGTTCCAGCAGCCCGACACCGGGGCGGAACTATGGCTACACCTTC.

The V and J genes are TRBV30 and TRBJ2-2; D not certain. The V gene lost 2 bases and the J gene lost 2 bases, with 6 bases spanning the gap. The CDR3 length is 13 residues. CDR1 is GTSNPN, CDR2 SVGIG, per germline (reference sequence). Here the CDR3 DNA reads TGTGCCTGGAGTCGGGTCAACACCGGGGAGCTGTTTTTT. This encodes CAWSRVNTGELFF. Combining the CDR3 with reference TRBV30 and TRBJ2-2 gives the whole variable domain SQTIHQWPATLVQPVGSPLSLECTVEGTSNPNLYWYRQAAGRGLQLLFYSVGIGQISSEVPQNLSASRPQDRQFILSSKKLLLSDSGFYLCAWSRVNTGELFFGEGSRLTVL.

Comment on this clonotype: This clone may be a read error of a much larger clone one base away. This rearrangement joins TRBV28 to TRBJ1-4; 7 nucleotides agree with TRBD1. J gave up 10 bases and V 6 bases, and 11 bases lay outside the gene matches. The CDR3 is 14 residues long. CDR1 and CDR2 (germline): MDHEN, SYDVKM. As DNA, the CDR3 is TGTGCCAGCAGCCCCCCGACAGGGACTGGAAAACTGTTTTTT. Residues: CASSPPTGTGKLFF.